The 5 T cell receptor beta chains reported below all come from one sample, sequenced in a study of blood T cells in healthy people across ages. Combining a sample-barcoded 5' primer with a J-beta primer mix, a second PCR ran for roughly 7 to 12 cycles. MiXCR was run by TCRdb on the 5' RACE reads, yielding one entry per CDR3 protein. The sample lists 550,000 to 800,000 distinct CDR3 sequences, about a third occurring once. The sequencing input was blood. These receptors originate from a woman aged 80 or older in good health.

This clonotype has more than one count but fewer than ten. A much larger clone lies a single base off, so this may be a read error. The rearrangement links TRBV12-3 or TRBV12-4 to TRBJ2-3; 10 bases agree with TRBD1. The CDR3 is 14 residues long. Trimming at V came to 4 bases and at J to 4 bases, leaving 2 bases not matched to a gene. The CDR3 is CASSWTGGSDTQYF. The CDR3 DNA reads as TGTGCCAGCAGTTGGACAGGGGGATCAGATACGCAGTATTTT.

This rearrangement joins TRBV20-1 to TRBJ2-7; TRBD2 agrees at 11 bases. CDR1 and CDR2 (germline): DFQATT, SNEGSKA (reference sequence). This CDR3 has 16 amino acids. The V gene end was trimmed by 2 bases and the J gene end by 0 bases; junction bases not matched to a gene: 6. As DNA, the CDR3 is TGCAGTGCTAGAACCGGGACTAGCGGTGACTCCTACGAGCAGTACTTC. Amino acid sequence: CSARTGTSGDSYEQYF.

This clonotype has just a few counts. Being one base from a much bigger clone, this may be a read error. This chain uses TRBV5-1 with TRBJ2-4, with D unresolved. Gene TRBJ2-7 matches the end of the DNA better, so the J call may be wrong. The CDR3 is 14 residues long. Germline V gene sequence: CDR1 SGHRS, CDR2 YFSETQ. The CDR3 sequence: CASSLRGETYEQYF. Written as DNA, the CDR3 is TGCGCCAGCAGCCTCCGCGGTGAAACATACGAGCAGTACTTC.

This clonotype has a handful of counts. A clone one base away is much larger, so this may be a read error. The chain recombines TRBV20-1 with TRBJ2-1; D may be TRBD1 or TRBD2 (6 bases each). This CDR3 spans 13 amino acids. Trimming took off 1 base at V and 10 bases at J, with 14 bases between the two ends. Germline V CDR1 and CDR2: DFQATT, SNEGSKA (reference sequence). The CDR3 nucleotides are TGCAGTGCTAGAGTGAGGGGGGAAGGCGAGCAGTTCTTC. Translating gives CSARVRGEGEQFF.

This CDR3 reads CASSVTGTGGQETQYF. CDR3 nucleotides: TGTGCCAGCAGCGTTACCGGGACAGGGGGTCAAGAGACCCAGTACTTC. The rearrangement links TRBV7-2 to TRBJ2-5; TRBD1 agrees at 11 bases. V lost 5 bases to trimming and J lost 2 bases; unmatched junction nucleotides: 7. Germline V lookup: CDR1 SGHTA, CDR2 FQGNSA. The CDR3 covers 16 residues. The full variable domain, with the rest looked up from reference TRBV7-2 and TRBJ2-5, is GAGVSQSPSNKVTEKGKDVELRCDPISGHTALYWYRQSLGQGLEFLIYFQGNSAPDKSGLPSDRFSAERTGGSVSTLTIQRTQQEDSAVYLCASSVTGTGGQETQYFGPGTRLLVL.